A selection of T cell receptor beta chains follows, all from one sample in a study of blood T cell repertoires in COVID-19. Some clones are missing from TCRdb's copy, which holds only in-frame ones; the method was immunoSEQ multiplex PCR. The table includes roughly 160,000 clones, around 90% detected once. Source material: peripheral blood. The receptors were gathered from a man aged 55 to 70 with acute or convalescent COVID-19. Both conserved end residues are part of each CDR3. Fields, in order: V gene, clone size, J gene, D gene, CDR3 DNA, CDR3 protein. D genes are given only for firm matches. The listing skips clone size in some rows; elsewhere it reads once, few, many or a size class.

TRBV6-1	.	TRBJ1-2	.	TGTGCCAGCAGTGATCTAAATGGCTACACCTTC	CASSDLNGYTF
TRBV18	.	TRBJ1-2	TRBD1	TGTGCCAGCTCACCGGGGACAGACGGTAACTATGGCTACACCTTC	CASSPGTDGNYGYTF
TRBV10-3	once	TRBJ1-3	.	TGTGCCATCAGAACTTCACAGGACTCTGGAAACACCATATATTTT	CAIRTSQDSGNTIYF
TRBV2	.	TRBJ2-2	.	TGTGCCAGCAGTAACAGGAACACCGGGGAGCTGTTTTTT	CASSNRNTGELFF
TRBV9	few	TRBJ2-1	TRBD2	TGTGCCAGCAGCGTGGGACTACTCGATGAGCAGTTCTTC	CASSVGLLDEQFF
TRBV15	.	TRBJ1-2	.	TGTGCCACCAGCAGAGATCGCCCTCCGAGGGTTAACTATGGCTACACCTTC	CATSRDRPPRVNYGYTF
TRBV29-1	.	TRBJ1-1	TRBD1	TGCAGCGCATGGGACAGGGGGTTGGACACTGAAGCTTTCTTT	CSAWDRGLDTEAFF
TRBV6-2/TRBV6-3	once	TRBJ2-5	.	TGTGCCAGCAGTCGCTGGACAGTTCAAGAGACCCAGTACTTC	CASSRWTVQETQYF
TRBV5-1	.	TRBJ1-5	TRBD1	TGCGCCAGCAGCCCGACAGGGGGCGGTAATCAGCCCCAGCATTTT	CASSPTGGGNQPQHF
TRBV3-1/TRBV3-2	.	TRBJ2-3	TRBD2	TGTGCCAGCAGCCGAAGATCAAGGACTAGTCTAGATACGCAGTATTTT	CASSRRSRTSLDTQYF
TRBV24-1	.	TRBJ2-4	.	TGTGCCACCAGTGATTCCACAAGACTAGCCAAAAACATTCAGTACTTC	CATSDSTRLAKNIQYF
TRBV5-1	.	TRBJ2-5	.	TGCGCCAGCAGCTTAACACCTGTCTCAGGGAACCAAGAGACCCAGTACTTC	CASSLTPVSGNQETQYF
TRBV10-3	.	TRBJ1-5	.	TGTGCCATCAGTGAGGAGAGGAATCAGCCCCAGCATTTT	CAISEERNQPQHF
TRBV6-6	.	TRBJ2-1	TRBD2	TGTGCCAGCAGGTTTAGCGGGGGGGGATACAATGAGCAGTTCTTC	CASRFSGGGYNEQFF
TRBV24-1	once	TRBJ2-7	.	TGTGCCACCAGTGATGCGGGGGCCGACGAGCAGTACTTC	CATSDAGADEQYF
TRBV11-2	.	TRBJ2-7	.	TGTGCCAGCAGCTTAGGCAGGTACTACGAGCAGTACTTC	CASSLGRYYEQYF
TRBV9	.	TRBJ2-2	TRBD1	TGTGCCAGCAGCGTAGCTGACAGGGTTACGAACACCGGGGAGCTGTTTTTT	CASSVADRVTNTGELFF